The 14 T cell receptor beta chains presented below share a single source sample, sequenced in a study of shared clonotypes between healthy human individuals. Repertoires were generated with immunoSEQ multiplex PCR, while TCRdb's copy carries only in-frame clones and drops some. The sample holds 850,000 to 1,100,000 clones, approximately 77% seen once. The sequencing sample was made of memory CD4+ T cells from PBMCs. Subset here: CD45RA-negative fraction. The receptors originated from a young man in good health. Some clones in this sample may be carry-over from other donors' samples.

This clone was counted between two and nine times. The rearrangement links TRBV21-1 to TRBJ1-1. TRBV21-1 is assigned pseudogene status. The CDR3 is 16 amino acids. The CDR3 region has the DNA TGTGCCAGCAGCACACTAACGGGGGCGATGAACACTGAAGCTTTCTTT. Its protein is CASSTLTGAMNTEAFF.

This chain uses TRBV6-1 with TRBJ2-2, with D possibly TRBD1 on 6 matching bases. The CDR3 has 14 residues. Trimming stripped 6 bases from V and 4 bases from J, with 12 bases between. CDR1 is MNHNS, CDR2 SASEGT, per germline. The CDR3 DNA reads TGTGCCAGCAGAAGGACAGCCTCCACCGGGGAGCTGTTTTTT. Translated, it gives CASRRTASTGELFF.

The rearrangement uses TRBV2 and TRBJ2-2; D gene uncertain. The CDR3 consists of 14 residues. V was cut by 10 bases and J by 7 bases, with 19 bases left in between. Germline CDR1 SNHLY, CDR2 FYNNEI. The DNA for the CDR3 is TGTGCCATCCCCATCGGTGGGTTAGACGGGGAGCTGTTTTTT. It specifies CAIPIGGLDGELFF.

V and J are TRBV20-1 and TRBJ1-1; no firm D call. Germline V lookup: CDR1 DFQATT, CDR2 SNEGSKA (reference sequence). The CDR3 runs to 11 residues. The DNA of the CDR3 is TGCACCCCAAGCCCCGACCCTGAAGCTTTCTTT. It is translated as CTPSPDPEAFF.

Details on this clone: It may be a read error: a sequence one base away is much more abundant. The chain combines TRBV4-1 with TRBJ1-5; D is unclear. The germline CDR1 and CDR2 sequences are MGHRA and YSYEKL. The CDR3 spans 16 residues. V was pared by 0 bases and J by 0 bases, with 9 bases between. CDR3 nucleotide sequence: TGCGCCAGCAGCCAAGATGGAGGTTGTAGCAATCAGCCCCAGCATTTT. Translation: CASSQDGGCSNQPQHF.

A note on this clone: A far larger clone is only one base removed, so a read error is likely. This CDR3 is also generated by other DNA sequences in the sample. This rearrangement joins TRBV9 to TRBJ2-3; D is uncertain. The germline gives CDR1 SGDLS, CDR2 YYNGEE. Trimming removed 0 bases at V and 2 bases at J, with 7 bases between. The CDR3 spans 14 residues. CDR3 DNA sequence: TGTGCCAGCAGCGTAGATGGGAACACAGATACGCAGTATTTT. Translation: CASSVDGNTDTQYF. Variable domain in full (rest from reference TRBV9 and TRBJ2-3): DSGVTQTPKHLITATGQRVTLRCSPRSGDLSVYWYQQSLDQGLQFLIQYYNGEERAKGNILERFSAQQFPDLHSELNLSSLELGDSALYFCASSVDGNTDTQYFGPGTRLTVL.

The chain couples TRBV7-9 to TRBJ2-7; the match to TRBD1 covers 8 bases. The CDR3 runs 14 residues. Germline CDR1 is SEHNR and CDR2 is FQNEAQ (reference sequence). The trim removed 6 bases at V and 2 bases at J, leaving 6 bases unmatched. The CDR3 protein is CASRDRAATYEQYF. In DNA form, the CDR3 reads TGTGCCAGCAGGGACAGGGCGGCAACCTACGAGCAGTACTTC.

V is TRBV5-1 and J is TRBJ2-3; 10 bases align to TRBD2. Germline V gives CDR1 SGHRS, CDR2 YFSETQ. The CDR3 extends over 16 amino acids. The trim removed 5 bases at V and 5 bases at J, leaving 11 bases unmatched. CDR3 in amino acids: CASSVPTSGSQDTQYF. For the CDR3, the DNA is TGCGCCAGCAGTGTTCCGACTAGCGGGTCACAAGATACGCAGTATTTT. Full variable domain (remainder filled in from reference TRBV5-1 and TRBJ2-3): KAGVTQTPRYLIKTRGQQVTLSCSPISGHRSVSWYQQTPGQGLQFLFEYFSETQRNKGNFPGRFSGRQFSNSRSEMNVSTLELGDSALYLCASSVPTSGSQDTQYFGPGTRLTVL.

The CDR3 spells CASSVFPGTEAFF. In DNA, the CDR3 is TGTGCCAGCAGCGTATTTCCCGGCACTGAAGCTTTCTTT. V is TRBV9 and J is TRBJ1-1; D call uncertain. Germline loops: CDR1 SGDLS, CDR2 YYNGEE. Trimming shortened V by 1 base and J by 4 bases, and 8 bases separated the two germline ends. This CDR3 has 13 amino acids.

The CDR3 spells CSANPRQTQYF. In nucleotides, the CDR3 is TGCAGTGCTAATCCCCGGCAGACCCAGTACTTC. The J gene is TRBJ2-5, the V gene TRBV20-1, with D unclear. Germline CDR1 and CDR2: DFQATT and SNEGSKA (reference sequence). The CDR3 contains 11 residues. Trimming removed 4 bases from V and 6 bases from J, with 9 bases in between.

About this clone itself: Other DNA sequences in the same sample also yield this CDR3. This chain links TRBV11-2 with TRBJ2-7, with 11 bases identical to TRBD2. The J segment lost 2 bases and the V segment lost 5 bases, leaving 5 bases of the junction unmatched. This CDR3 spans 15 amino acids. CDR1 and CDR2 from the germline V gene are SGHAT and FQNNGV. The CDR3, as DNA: TGTGCCAGCAGCCCGGGACTAGCGGTACCCTACGAGCAGTACTTC. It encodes CASSPGLAVPYEQYF.

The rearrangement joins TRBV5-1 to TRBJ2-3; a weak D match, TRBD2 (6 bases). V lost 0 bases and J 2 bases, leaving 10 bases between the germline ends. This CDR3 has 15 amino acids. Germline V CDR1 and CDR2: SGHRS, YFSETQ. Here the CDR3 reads CASSLGAGPTDTQYF. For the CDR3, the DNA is TGCGCCAGCAGCTTGGGGGCGGGACCCACAGATACGCAGTATTTT.

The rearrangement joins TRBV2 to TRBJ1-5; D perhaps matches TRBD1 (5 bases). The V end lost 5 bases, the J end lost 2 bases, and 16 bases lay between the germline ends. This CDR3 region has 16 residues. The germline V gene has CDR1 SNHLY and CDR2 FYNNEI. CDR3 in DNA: TGTGCCAGCAGTCCGCGTGAAAGGGGAGGCAATCAGCCCCAGCATTTT. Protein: CASSPRERGGNQPQHF.

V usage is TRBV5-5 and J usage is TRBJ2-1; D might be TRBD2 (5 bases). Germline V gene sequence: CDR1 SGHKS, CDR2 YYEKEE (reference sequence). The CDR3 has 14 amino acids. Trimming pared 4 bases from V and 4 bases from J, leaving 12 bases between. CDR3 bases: TGTGCCAGCAGCCGGGGTGGGAGATACAATGAGCAGTTCTTC. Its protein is CASSRGGRYNEQFF. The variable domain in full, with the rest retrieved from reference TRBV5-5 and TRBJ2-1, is DAGVTQSPTHLIKTRGQQVTLRCSPISGHKSVSWYQQVLGQGPQFIFQYYEKEERGRGNFPDRFSARQFPNYSSELNVNALLLGDSALYLCASSRGGRYNEQFFGPGTRLTVL.